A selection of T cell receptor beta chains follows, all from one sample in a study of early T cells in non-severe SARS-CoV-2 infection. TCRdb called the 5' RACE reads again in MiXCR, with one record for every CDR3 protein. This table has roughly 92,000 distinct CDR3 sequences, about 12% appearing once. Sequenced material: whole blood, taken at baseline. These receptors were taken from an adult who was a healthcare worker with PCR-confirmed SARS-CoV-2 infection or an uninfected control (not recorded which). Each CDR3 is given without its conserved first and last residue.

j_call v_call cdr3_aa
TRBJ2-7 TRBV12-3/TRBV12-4 ASSRERGASYEQY
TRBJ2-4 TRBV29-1 SVEPEGAASQY
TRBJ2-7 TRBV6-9 ASSPRQTGEYEQY
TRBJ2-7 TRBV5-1 ASSPLGSPADYEQY
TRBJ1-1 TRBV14 ASSQDWVTEAF
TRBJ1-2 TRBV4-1 ASSTRTAYGYT
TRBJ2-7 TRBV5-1 ASSPSGQFSYEQY
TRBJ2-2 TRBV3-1 ASSQSGFGGELF
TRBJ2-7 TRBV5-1 ASSFDRAYEQY
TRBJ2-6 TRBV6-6 ASSYLTGLSSGANVLT
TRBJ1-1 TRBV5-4 ASSRGQMNTEAF
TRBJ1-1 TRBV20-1 SALTRQESLIEAF
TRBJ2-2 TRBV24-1 ATAGNTNTGELF
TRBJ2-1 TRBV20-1 SAHRGGDNEQF
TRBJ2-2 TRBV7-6 ASSGDPRDVDTGELF
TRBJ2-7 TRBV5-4 ASSLVPVSSYEQY
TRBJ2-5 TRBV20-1 SARVALQETQY
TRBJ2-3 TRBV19 ASSLAVRDTQY
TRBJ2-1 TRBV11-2 ASGSRQSSYNEQF
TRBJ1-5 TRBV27 ASSQYRGGNQPQH
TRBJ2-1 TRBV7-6 ASSLRDRPPYNEQF
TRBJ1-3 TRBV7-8 ASSLKGPETPSGNTIY
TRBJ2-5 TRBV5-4 ASKRGQETQY
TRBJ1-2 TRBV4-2 ASSQDPGRASAGYT
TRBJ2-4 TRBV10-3 AISASAGDKNIQY
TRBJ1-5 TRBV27 ASSHGAGGGQPQH
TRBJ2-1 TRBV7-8 ASSSADLVYNEQF
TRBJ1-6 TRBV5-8 ASSSPGAQGDNSPLH
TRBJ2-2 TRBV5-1 ASSLKGGRDTGELF
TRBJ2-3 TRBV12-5 ASGRERTDTQY
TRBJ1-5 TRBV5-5 ASTTGTGAQPQH
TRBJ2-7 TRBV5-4 ASSLAGGNEQY
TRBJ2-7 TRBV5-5 ASSRGLAASYEQY
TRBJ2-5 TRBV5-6 ASSSFGLAGIQETQY
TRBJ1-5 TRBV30 ALSGKGNQPQH
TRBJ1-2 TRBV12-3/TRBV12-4 ASSSGPLYGYT
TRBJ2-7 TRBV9 ASSLGAQPVGEQY
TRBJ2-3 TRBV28 ASSLGLAGGPPSYTDTQY
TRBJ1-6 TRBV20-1 SARDWTGGIKRSPLH
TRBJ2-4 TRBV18 ASSPYRAENIQY
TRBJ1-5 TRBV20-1 SAKGQGFQSNQPQH
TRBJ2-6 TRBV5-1 ASSLGESGANVLT
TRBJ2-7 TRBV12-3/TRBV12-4 ASSLRSGGLYEQY
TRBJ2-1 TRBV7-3 ASSLMGGAYNEQF
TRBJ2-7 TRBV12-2 ASRLATGTETDEQY
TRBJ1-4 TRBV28 ASTTLGPGNEKLF
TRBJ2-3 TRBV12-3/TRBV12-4 ASSRPSGGGEDTQY
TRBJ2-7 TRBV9 ASSVVEGWSSYEQY
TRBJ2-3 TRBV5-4 ASSLALDYTDTQY
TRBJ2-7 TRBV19 ASSIVTGASYEQY
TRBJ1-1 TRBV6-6 ASSFLGEGLTEAF
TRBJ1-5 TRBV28 ASSPPGANQPQH
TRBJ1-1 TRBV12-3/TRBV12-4 ASSLGLEAF
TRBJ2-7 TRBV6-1 ASSGTGLYEQY
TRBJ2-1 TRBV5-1 ASSLVPGTYNEQF
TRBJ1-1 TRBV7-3 ASSPAPNTEAF
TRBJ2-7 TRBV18 ASSPLGAGTPYEQY